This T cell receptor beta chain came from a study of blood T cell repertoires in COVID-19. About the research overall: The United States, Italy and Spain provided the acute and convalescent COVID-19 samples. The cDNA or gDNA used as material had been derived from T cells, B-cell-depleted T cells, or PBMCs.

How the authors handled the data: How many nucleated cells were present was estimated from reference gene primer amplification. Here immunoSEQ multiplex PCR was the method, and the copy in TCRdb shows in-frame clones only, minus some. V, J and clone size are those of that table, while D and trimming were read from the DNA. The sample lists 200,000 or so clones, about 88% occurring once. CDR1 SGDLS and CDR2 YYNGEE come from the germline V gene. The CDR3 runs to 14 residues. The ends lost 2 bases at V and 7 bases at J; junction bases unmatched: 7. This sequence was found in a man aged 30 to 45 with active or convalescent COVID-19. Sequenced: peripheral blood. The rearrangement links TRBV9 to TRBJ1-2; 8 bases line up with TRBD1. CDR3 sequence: CASSVGQGGVGYTF. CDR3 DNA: TGTGCCAGCAGCGTCGGACAGGGCGGGGTTGGCTACACCTTC. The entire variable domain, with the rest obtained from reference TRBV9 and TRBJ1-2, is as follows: DSGVTQTPKHLITATGQRVTLRCSPRSGDLSVYWYQQSLDQGLQFLIQYYNGEERAKGNILERFSAQQFPDLHSELNLSSLELGDSALYFCASSVGQGGVGYTFGSGTRLTVV.